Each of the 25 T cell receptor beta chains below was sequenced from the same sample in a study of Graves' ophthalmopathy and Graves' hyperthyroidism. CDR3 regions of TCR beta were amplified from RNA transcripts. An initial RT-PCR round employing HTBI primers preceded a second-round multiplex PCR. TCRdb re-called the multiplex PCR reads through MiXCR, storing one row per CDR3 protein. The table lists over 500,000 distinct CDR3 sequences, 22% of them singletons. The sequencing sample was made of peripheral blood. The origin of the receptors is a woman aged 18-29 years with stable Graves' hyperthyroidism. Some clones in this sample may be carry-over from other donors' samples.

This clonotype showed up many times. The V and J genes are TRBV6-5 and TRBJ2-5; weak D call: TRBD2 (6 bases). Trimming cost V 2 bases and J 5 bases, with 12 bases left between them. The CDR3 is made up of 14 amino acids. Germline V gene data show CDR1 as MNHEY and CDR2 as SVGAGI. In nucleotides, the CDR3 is TGTGCCAGCAGTTACACCGGGGGTGAGGAGACCCAGTACTTC. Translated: CASSYTGGEETQYF.

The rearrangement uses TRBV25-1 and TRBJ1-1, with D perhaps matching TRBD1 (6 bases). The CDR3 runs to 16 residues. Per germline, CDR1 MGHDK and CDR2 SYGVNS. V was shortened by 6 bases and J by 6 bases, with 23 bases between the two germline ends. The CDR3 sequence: CASSAPLGAGNAEAFF. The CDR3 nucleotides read TGTGCCAGCAGCGCCCCGCTGGGGGCGGGTAACGCTGAAGCTTTCTTT.

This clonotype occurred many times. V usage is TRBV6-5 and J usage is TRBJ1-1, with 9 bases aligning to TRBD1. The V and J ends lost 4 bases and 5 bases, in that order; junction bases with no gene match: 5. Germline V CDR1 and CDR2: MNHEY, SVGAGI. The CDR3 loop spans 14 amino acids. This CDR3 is CASSSQGARTEAFF. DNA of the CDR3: TGTGCCAGCAGTTCACAGGGGGCGCGGACTGAAGCTTTCTTT.

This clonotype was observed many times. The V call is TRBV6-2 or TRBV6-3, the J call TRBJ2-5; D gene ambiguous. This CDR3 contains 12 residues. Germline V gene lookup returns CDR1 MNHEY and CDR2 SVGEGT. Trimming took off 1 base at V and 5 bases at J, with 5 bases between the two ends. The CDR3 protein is CASSYWLETQYF. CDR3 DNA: TGTGCCAGCAGTTACTGGCTTGAGACCCAGTACTTC.

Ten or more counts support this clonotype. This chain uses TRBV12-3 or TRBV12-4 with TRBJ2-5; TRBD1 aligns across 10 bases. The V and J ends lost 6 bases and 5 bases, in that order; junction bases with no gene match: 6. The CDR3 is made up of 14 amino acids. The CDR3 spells CASSGTGVAETQYF. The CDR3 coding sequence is TGTGCCAGCAGCGGGACAGGGGTGGCCGAGACCCAGTACTTC.

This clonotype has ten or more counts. In DNA form, the CDR3 reads TGTGCCACCAGCAGAGCCCCGGGGGGGTACTCCTACGAGCAGTACTTC. Its protein product is CATSRAPGGYSYEQYF. V usage is TRBV15 and J usage is TRBJ2-7; 8 positions agree with TRBD2. Germline-derived CDR1 and CDR2 are LNHNV and YYDKDF (reference sequence). There are 16 residues in the CDR3. Trimming took 1 base from V and 0 from J; bases not matched to a gene: 5.

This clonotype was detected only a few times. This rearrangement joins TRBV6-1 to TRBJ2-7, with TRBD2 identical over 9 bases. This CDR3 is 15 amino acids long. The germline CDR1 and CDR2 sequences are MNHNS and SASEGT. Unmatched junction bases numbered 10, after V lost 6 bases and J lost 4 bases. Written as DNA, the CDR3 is TGTGCCAGCAGCACACCCGAGACTAGCGGATACGAGCAGTACTTC. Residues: CASSTPETSGYEQYF.

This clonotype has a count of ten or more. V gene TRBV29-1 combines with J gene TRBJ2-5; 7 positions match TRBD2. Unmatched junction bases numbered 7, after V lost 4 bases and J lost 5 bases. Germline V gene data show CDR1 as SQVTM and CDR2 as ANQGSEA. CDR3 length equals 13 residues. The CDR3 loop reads CSVGSTSEETQYF. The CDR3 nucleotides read TGCAGCGTTGGAAGTACTAGCGAGGAGACCCAGTACTTC.

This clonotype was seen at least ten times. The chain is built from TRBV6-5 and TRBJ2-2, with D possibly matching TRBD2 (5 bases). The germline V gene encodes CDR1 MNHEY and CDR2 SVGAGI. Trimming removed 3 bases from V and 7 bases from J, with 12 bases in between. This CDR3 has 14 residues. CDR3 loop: CASSYAGMVGELFF. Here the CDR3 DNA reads TGTGCCAGCAGTTATGCGGGCATGGTCGGGGAGCTGTTTTTT.

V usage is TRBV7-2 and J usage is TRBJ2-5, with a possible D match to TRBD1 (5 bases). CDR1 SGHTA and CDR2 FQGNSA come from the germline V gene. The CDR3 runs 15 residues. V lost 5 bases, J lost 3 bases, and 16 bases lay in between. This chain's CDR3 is CASSARPGPEETQYF. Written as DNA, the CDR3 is TGTGCCAGCAGCGCCCGACCAGGGCCCGAAGAGACCCAGTACTTC.

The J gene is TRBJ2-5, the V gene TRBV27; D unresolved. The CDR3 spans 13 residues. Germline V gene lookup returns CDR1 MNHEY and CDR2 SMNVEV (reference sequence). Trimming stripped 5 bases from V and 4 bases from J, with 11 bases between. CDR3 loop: CASSPNQGETQYF. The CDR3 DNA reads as TGTGCCAGCAGTCCCAATCAAGGAGAGACCCAGTACTTC.

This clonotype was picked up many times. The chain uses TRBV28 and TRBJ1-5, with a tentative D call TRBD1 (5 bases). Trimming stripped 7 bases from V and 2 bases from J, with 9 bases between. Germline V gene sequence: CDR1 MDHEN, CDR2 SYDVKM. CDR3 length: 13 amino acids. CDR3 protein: CASTLGGNQPQHF. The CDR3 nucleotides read TGTGCCAGCACTCTGGGGGGCAATCAGCCCCAGCATTTT.

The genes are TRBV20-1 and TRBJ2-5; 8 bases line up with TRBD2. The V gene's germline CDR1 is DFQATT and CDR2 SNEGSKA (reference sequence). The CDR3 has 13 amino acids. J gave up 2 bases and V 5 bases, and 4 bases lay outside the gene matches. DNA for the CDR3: TGCAGTGCTCGACGGGGGGGTCAAGAGACCCAGTACTTC. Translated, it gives CSARRGGQETQYF.

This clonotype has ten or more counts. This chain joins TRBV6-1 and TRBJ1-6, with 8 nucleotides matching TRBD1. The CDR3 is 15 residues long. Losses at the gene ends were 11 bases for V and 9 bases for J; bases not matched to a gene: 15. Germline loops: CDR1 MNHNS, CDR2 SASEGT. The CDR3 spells CASNPGTGLGSPLHF. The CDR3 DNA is TGTGCCTCTAATCCCGGGACAGGTTTAGGTTCACCCCTCCACTTT.

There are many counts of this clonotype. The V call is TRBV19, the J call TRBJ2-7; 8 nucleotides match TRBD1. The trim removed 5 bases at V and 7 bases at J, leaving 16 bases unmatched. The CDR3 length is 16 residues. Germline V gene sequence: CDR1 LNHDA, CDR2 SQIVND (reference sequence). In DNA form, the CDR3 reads TGTGCCAGTAGTTTCGGCGGCACCCAGGGGGCGCGAGAGCAGTACTTC. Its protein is CASSFGGTQGAREQYF.

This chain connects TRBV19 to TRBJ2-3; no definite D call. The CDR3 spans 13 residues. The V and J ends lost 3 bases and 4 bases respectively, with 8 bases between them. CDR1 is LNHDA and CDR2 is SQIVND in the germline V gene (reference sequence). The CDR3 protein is CASSIVTADTQYF. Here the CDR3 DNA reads TGTGCCAGTAGTATTGTTACGGCAGATACGCAGTATTTT.

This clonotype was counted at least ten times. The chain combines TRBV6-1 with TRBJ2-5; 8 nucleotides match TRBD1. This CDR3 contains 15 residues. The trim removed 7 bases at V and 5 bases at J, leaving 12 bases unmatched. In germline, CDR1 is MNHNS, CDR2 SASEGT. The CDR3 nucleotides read TGTGCCAGCACCCTCAACAGGGGGGCCTGGGAGACCCAGTACTTC. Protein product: CASTLNRGAWETQYF.

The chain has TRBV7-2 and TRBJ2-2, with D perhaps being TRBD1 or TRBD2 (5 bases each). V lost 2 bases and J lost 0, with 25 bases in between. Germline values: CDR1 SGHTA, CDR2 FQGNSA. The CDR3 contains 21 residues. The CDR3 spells CASSLSGPSWGSGSNTGELFF. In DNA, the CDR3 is TGTGCCAGCAGCTTATCGGGACCCTCCTGGGGAAGTGGGTCGAACACCGGGGAGCTGTTTTTT.

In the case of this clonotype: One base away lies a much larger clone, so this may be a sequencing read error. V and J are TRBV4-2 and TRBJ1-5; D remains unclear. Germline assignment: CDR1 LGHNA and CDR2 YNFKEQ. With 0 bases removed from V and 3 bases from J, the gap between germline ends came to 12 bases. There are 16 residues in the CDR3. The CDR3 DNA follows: TGTGCCAGCAGCCAAGACCGGCAGACCAACAATCAGCCCCAGCATTTT. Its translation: CASSQDRQTNNQPQHF.

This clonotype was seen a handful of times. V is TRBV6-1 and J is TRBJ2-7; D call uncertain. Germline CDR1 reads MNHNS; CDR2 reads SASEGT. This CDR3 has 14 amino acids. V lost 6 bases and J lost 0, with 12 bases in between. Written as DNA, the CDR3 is TGTGCCAGCAGACTGGGCCTCAGCTCCTACGAGCAGTACTTC. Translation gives CASRLGLSSYEQYF.

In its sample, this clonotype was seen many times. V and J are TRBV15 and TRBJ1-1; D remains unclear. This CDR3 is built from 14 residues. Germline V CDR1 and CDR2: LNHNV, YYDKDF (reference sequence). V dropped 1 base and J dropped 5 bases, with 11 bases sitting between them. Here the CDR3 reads CATSRGYTGTEAFF. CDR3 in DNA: TGTGCCACCAGCAGAGGCTATACCGGGACTGAAGCTTTCTTT. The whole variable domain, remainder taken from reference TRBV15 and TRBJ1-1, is DAMVIQNPRYQVTQFGKPVTLSCSQTLNHNVMYWYQQKSSQAPKLLFHYYDKDFNNEADTPDNFQSRRPNTSFCFLDIRSPGLGDTAMYLCATSRGYTGTEAFFGQGTRLTVV.

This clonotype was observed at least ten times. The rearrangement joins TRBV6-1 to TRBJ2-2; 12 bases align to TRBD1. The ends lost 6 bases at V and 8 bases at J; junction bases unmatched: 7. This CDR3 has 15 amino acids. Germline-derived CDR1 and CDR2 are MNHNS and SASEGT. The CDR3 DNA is TGTGCCAGCAGACCGGGACAGGGGGCGTCGGGGGAGCTGTTTTTT. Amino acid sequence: CASRPGQGASGELFF.

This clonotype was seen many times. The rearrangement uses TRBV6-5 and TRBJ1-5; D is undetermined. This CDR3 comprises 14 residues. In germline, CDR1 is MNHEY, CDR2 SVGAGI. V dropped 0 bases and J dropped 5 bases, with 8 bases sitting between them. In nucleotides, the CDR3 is TGTGCCAGCAGTTACTCGAGGAGTGATCAGCCCCAGCATTTT. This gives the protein CASSYSRSDQPQHF.

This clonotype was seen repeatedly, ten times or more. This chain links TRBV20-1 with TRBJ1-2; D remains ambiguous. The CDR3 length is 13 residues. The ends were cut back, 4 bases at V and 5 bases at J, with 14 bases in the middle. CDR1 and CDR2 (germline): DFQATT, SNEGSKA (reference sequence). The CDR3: CSAMRTETYGYTF. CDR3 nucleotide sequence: TGCAGTGCTATGAGAACAGAAACTTATGGCTACACCTTC.

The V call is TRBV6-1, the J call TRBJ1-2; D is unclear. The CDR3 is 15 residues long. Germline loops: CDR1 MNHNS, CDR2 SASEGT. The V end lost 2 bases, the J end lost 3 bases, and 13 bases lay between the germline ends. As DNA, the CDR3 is TGTGCCAGCAGTGAAAGCGGGAGGGTGGACTATGGCTACACCTTC. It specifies CASSESGRVDYGYTF.